These 6 T cell receptor beta chains were sequenced from one sample in a study of OX40 agonist ivuxolimab in advanced cancers. Some clones are missing from TCRdb's copy, which holds only in-frame ones; the method was immunoSEQ multiplex PCR. The top ten hold roughly 1% of the sample, which has about 33,000 clones, about nine tenths seen once. Specimen: CD4+ or CD8+ T cells sorted from blood, collected in a trial of the OX40 agonist ivuxolimab. These receptors were taken from an adult with an advanced solid tumor such as melanoma, head and neck, liver or kidney cancer.

V usage is TRBV20-1 and J usage is TRBJ2-7; perhaps TRBD2 as D (6 bases). Per germline, CDR1 DFQATT and CDR2 SNEGSKA (reference sequence). Deletions cut 3 bases from V and 4 bases from J, with 7 bases between. There are 11 residues in the CDR3. CDR3 sequence (DNA): TGCAGTGCTAGTGGGGGGTACGAGCAGTACTTC. Residues: CSASGGYEQYF.

The chain recombines TRBV28 with TRBJ2-1; D uncertain. The CDR3 runs to 13 residues. Germline values: CDR1 MDHEN, CDR2 SYDVKM. Trimming removed 3 bases at V and 4 bases at J, with 7 bases between. The chain's CDR3 is CASSLETYNEQFF. CDR3 in DNA: TGTGCCAGCAGTTTGGAAACTTACAATGAGCAGTTCTTC.

This rearrangement joins TRBV10-3 to TRBJ2-7, with a possible D match to TRBD1 (7 bases). The CDR3 length is 15 residues. Between the trimmed V and J ends, which lost 7 bases and 2 bases, there was a span of 18 bases. Germline lookup yields CDR1 ENHRY and CDR2 SYGVKD. The CDR3 DNA follows: TGTGCCATCAATGCGGGGACAGTGAACACCTACGAGCAGTACTTC. It is translated as CAINAGTVNTYEQYF.

The V gene is TRBV6-6, the J gene TRBJ2-3; D tentatively fits TRBD1 or TRBD2 (5 bases each). Trimming shortened V by 6 bases and J by 6 bases, and 13 bases separated the two germline ends. Germline-derived CDR1 and CDR2 are MNHNY and SVGAGI (reference sequence). The CDR3 is 13 residues long. CDR3 DNA: TGTGCCAGCAGGGGGGACGCTGGGGATACGCAGTATTTT. Translation gives CASRGDAGDTQYF.

V is TRBV14 and J is TRBJ2-2; D might be TRBD2 (6 bases). Germline-derived CDR1 and CDR2 are SGHDN and FVKESK. Trimming removed 8 bases at V and 3 bases at J, with 16 bases between. This CDR3 spans 15 amino acids. In DNA, the CDR3 is TGTGCCAGCGCGCGGCTGGCGGGGTACACCGGGGAGCTGTTTTTT. Protein product: CASARLAGYTGELFF.

The V and J genes are TRBV2 and TRBJ2-7; no reliable D call. V was clipped by 6 bases and J by 7 bases, with 13 bases between them. The length of the CDR3 is 12 residues. Germline V gene sequence: CDR1 SNHLY, CDR2 FYNNEI. The CDR3 protein is CASSQSLREQYF. The CDR3 nucleotides are TGTGCCAGCAGCCAGTCCTTGAGAGAGCAGTACTTC.